This TCR beta chain was sequenced during a study of Graves' ophthalmopathy and Graves' hyperthyroidism (dated by TCRdb to the late 2010s). The study in broad terms: Peripheral blood samples were taken at the time of initial diagnosis, before any treatment was given. TCR beta repertoire signatures were used to distinguish Graves' ophthalmopathy from Graves' hyperthyroidism and to predict progression to ophthalmopathy. In total, some 130 blood samples were TCR-sequenced: 43 ophthalmopathy, some 75 hyperthyroidism and about 17 hyperthyroidism-to-ophthalmopathy patients. To explore V-J signatures distinguishing ophthalmopathy from hyperthyroidism, a discovery set of roughly 98 patients (roughly 44 ophthalmopathy, about 57 stable hyperthyroidism) was enrolled. The independent validation cohort included 18 hyperthyroidism patients plus 17 patients who later progressed from hyperthyroidism to ophthalmopathy. In roughly six hyperthyroidism patients, the T-cell repertoires found in thyroid tissue were compared with those found in blood. Following sampling, methimazole starting at 30 mg daily was administered to hyperthyroidism patients, and high-dose intravenous methylprednisolone was administered to ophthalmopathy patients. The 100 or so discovery patients were divided at random into training and test sets in a 7:3 ratio. Summary of the overall study and its limitations: In validation, the model predicted ophthalmopathy progression with about 64% sensitivity and 72.22% specificity; some 13 predicted patients were CT-confirmed with GO in a median of 6.5 months. The 13-signature model separated ophthalmopathy from stable hyperthyroidism with over 85% sensitivity and about 81% specificity in cross-validation, and 80%/75% in the test set. Most expanded thyroid clonotypes with a frequency above 0.001 also appeared in blood, which suggests that blood repertoires may reflect the immune response in the thyroid. Sample size was not predetermined statistically, and investigators were not blinded to group allocation.

For repertoire sequencing, the TCR beta CDR3 regions were amplified from RNA transcripts. A first-round RT-PCR used HTBI primers with the Qiagen OneStep RT-PCR kit, followed by a second-round multiplex PCR, size selection and purification. Sequencing of the libraries was carried out on an Illumina HiSeq2000 in paired-end mode with 100 bp reads. The study's own analysis went as follows. Reads were processed with SOAPnuke, discarding reads with adapters, uncalled bases, mean Phred below 15, or no exact constant-primer or identifier match. COPE v1.2.5 was used to merge high-quality paired reads. Each unique nucleotide sequence was defined as a clonotype, and clonotypes were aligned to IMGT TRB V, D and J references with MiTCR v1.1. The analysis was limited to V-J combinations with a frequency above 0.0001, which together covered 99.2% of the repertoires. For each V-J combination, a TCR clonal expansion and chaos score was defined as the ratio of F50 clonal expansion to chaos observed in the TCRdist matrix. Welch's t-statistics and random forest were used to reduce the features to around 13 V-J combinations, which were then used as input to a naive Bayes classifier. Thyroid-blood repertoire similarity was quantified with the Morisita-Horn index. In-frame beta chains were kept once TCRdb had trimmed the public reads at Q25 with fastp and called clones with MiXCR. Rows are combined by CDR3 protein, so each entry shows the most common genes and DNA. It is TCRdb's table, rather than the study itself, that gives the V and J calls and clone size. The sample has about 390,000 distinct CDR3 sequences on record, approximately 15% of them singletons. The ten top clones hold approximately 7% of the sample.

This clonotype was picked up many times. This clone's antigen is unknown. Qualities for individual bases were not recorded, and no much larger clone is one base off. V is pared back by 6 bases and J by 2 bases, with 16 bases lying between the germline termini. From the cysteine up to the phenylalanine, the CDR3 has a length of 14 residues. The DNA shown is the 42-base CDR3, in frame from base 1. In the germline V gene (reference sequence), CDR1 corresponds to DFQATT and CDR2 to SNEGSKA. A patient counted as having stable hyperthyroidism if there was no progression to ophthalmopathy within 18 months of follow-up. Hyperthyroidism patients were newly diagnosed, with disease duration under 2 months, and aged 18 to 65 years. Patients with other autoimmune diseases, uncontrolled infections, pregnancy or lactation were excluded. Diagnosis was based on clinical symptoms, serum thyroxine, TRAb, thyroid ultrasound and orbital computed tomography. Using Ficoll-Paque density gradient centrifugation, PBMCs were isolated from about 10 ml of fresh peripheral blood. Total RNA was extracted with Trizol reagent and quality-checked on an Agilent 2100 Bioanalyzer.

The sample was peripheral blood. The sequence was obtained from a woman aged 18-29 years with stable Graves' hyperthyroidism. Donor details come from another sample of the same person, matched by shared clones. The chain links TRBV20-1 with TRBJ2-5, with the identity of the D gene unclear. The nucleotide sequence is TGCAGTGCACCCCCGAGTGAGAAACAAGAGACCCAGTACTTC. Its amino acids are CSAPPSEKQETQYF.